This TCR beta chain stems from a study of identifying expanded T cells in peripheral blood. No infections or other immune events were documented during collection. This CDR3 has 13 residues. Germline V gene sequence: CDR1 SGDLS, CDR2 YYNGEE. Trimming removed 4 bases at V and 6 bases at J, with 8 bases between. Measured with immunoSEQ multiplex PCR; TCRdb has only the in-frame clones, and not every one. The table has about 52,000 clones, around 82% seen once. Sequenced sample: blood. The TCR comes from a person aged 18 to 75 in good health. This chain joins TRBV9 and TRBJ1-6; TRBD1 is a possible D gene (5 bases). As DNA, the CDR3 is TGTGCCAGCAGCCCCGACAGTAATTCACCCCTCCACTTT. Its protein is CASSPDSNSPLHF.